One and the same sample provided the 26 T cell receptor beta chains below, sequenced in a study of T cells after yellow fever vaccination. One entry per CDR3 protein results from TCRdb running MiXCR on the 5' RACE reads. The repertoire consists of under 600,000 distinct CDR3 sequences, with around a fifth occurring once and the leading ten covering around 17%. Sequenced material: PBMCs, taken roughly 20 days after the first yellow fever vaccination. These receptor sequences come from a young man who received the YFV17D yellow fever vaccine.

This clonotype is categorized as medium-sized. V and J are TRBV4-3 and TRBJ2-6; 9 bases line up with TRBD2. Germline loops: CDR1 LGHNA, CDR2 YSLEER. The CDR3 totals 16 residues. V lost 3 bases to trimming and J lost 1 base; unmatched junction nucleotides: 1. The CDR3 sequence: CASSQTSGSGANVLTF. The CDR3 nucleotides are TGCGCCAGCAGCCAGACTAGCGGTTCTGGGGCCAACGTCCTGACTTTC.

V usage is TRBV23-1 and J usage is TRBJ2-5; tentative D call: TRBD1 (6 bases). TRBV23-1 is reported as an ORF; its role is uncertain. The CDR3 contains 10 residues. V was trimmed by 9 bases and J by 5 bases, leaving 7 bases between them. In nucleotides, the CDR3 is TGCGCCAGAGACAGGGAGACCCAGTACTTC. It yields the protein CARDRETQYF.

This clonotype came up once. The gene calls are TRBV11-3 and TRBJ2-1, with TRBD1 matching over 12 bases. This CDR3 comprises 17 residues. Germline V lookup: CDR1 SGHNT, CDR2 YENEEA. J gave up 7 bases and V 3 bases, and 10 bases lay outside the gene matches. The CDR3 reads CASSFRVGQGAVNEQFF. The DNA for the CDR3 is TGTGCCAGCAGCTTTAGGGTGGGACAGGGGGCAGTGAATGAGCAGTTCTTC.

This clonotype was observed a handful of times. V usage is TRBV6-2 or TRBV6-3 and J usage is TRBJ1-3, with 7 bases aligning to TRBD1. J gave up 4 bases and V 4 bases, and 1 base lay outside the gene matches. CDR1 is MNHEY, CDR2 SVGEGT, per germline. The CDR3 spans 13 residues. CDR3 nucleotide sequence: TGTGCCAGCAGTTGGGACAGAGGAAACACCATATATTTT. This sequence encodes CASSWDRGNTIYF.

This chain links TRBV12-3 or TRBV12-4 with TRBJ1-1, with D uncertain. V was clipped by 3 bases and J by 0 bases, with 8 bases between them. CDR3 length: 14 amino acids. DNA of the CDR3: TGTGCCAGCAGTTTGGACGACATGAACACTGAAGCTTTCTTT. Protein sequence: CASSLDDMNTEAFF.

This clonotype was observed a handful of times. V and J are TRBV15 and TRBJ2-5; the D gene is possibly TRBD1 (6 bases). The V end was cut by 1 base, the J end by 4 bases, with 16 bases between. This CDR3 has 16 residues. Germline values: CDR1 LNHNV, CDR2 YYDKDF (reference sequence). CDR3 nucleotides: TGTGCCACCAGCAGAGCGAATACAGGGTTAGGAGAGACCCAGTACTTC. It encodes CATSRANTGLGETQYF.

The chain is built from TRBV28 and TRBJ2-1; a weak D match, TRBD2 (7 bases). There are 16 residues in the CDR3. Germline CDR1 and CDR2: MDHEN and SYDVKM. V lost 6 bases and J 9 bases, leaving 24 bases between the germline ends. The CDR3 is CASRHDPLGGQGEQFF. The DNA for the CDR3 is TGTGCCAGCAGACACGATCCGCTGGGGGGGCAGGGTGAGCAGTTCTTC.

This clonotype has more than one count but fewer than ten. The genes are TRBV3-1 and TRBJ1-2; 7 bases line up with TRBD1. The junction had 6 bases not matched to a gene; V was cut back by 0 bases and J by 8 bases. The CDR3 loop spans 14 amino acids. The germline V gene has CDR1 LGHDT and CDR2 YNNKEL (reference sequence). The CDR3 region has the DNA TGTGCCAGCAGCCAAGAGGATCAGGGGGGCGGCTACACCTTC. Translating gives CASSQEDQGGGYTF.

V is TRBV18 and J is TRBJ1-1, with D uncertain. This CDR3 region has 18 residues. V was pared by 1 base and J by 0 bases, with 18 bases between. From germline, CDR1 is KGHSH and CDR2 LQKENI. CDR3 DNA: TGTGCCAGCTCACCACTCATGAGCGGGCGAGTAATGAACACTGAAGCTTTCTTT. This gives the protein CASSPLMSGRVMNTEAFF.

The CDR3 DNA is TGCGCCAGCAGCGATGGACAGGCGTATGGCTACACCTTC. Its translation: CASSDGQAYGYTF. The chain carries TRBV5-1 and TRBJ1-2; 7 bases agree with TRBD1. This CDR3 contains 13 residues. CDR1 is SGHRS and CDR2 is YFSETQ in the germline V gene. The V gene end was trimmed by 4 bases and the J gene end by 5 bases; junction bases not matched to a gene: 5.

In this sample, this clonotype turned up a few times. The chain recombines TRBV4-1 with TRBJ1-5; no definite D call. The length of the CDR3 is 16 residues. The germline V gene has CDR1 MGHRA and CDR2 YSYEKL. The V and J ends lost 1 base and 5 bases respectively, with 15 bases between them. CDR3 protein: CASSQVPPPTYQPQHF. The CDR3 nucleotides are TGCGCCAGCAGCCAAGTCCCCCCCCCCACCTATCAGCCCCAGCATTTT.

The chain links TRBV5-1 to TRBJ1-2, with TRBD1 as a possible D gene (5 bases). Trimming took 2 bases from V and 1 from J, leaving 9 bases between them. The CDR3 runs 14 residues. From germline, CDR1 is SGHRS and CDR2 YFSETQ. The CDR3 spells CASSFGAGNYGYTF. The CDR3 region has the DNA TGCGCCAGCAGCTTCGGGGCGGGTAACTATGGCTACACCTTC. Full variable domain (rest looked up from reference TRBV5-1 and TRBJ1-2): KAGVTQTPRYLIKTRGQQVTLSCSPISGHRSVSWYQQTPGQGLQFLFEYFSETQRNKGNFPGRFSGRQFSNSRSEMNVSTLELGDSALYLCASSFGAGNYGYTFGSGTRLTVV.

In this sample, this clonotype turned up a few times. The chain couples TRBV29-1 to TRBJ2-7; 7 bases are a match to TRBD1. Germline lookup yields CDR1 SQVTM and CDR2 ANQGSEA. V gave up 4 bases and J gave up 4 bases; unmatched junction bases: 7. This CDR3 spans 13 amino acids. CDR3 residues: CSVGRQGRYEQYF. Written as DNA, the CDR3 is TGCAGCGTTGGACGACAGGGAAGGTACGAGCAGTACTTC.

The chain is built from TRBV4-1 and TRBJ2-3, with D maybe TRBD2 (6 bases). Between the trimmed V and J ends, which lost 4 bases and 3 bases, there was a span of 23 bases. CDR1 is MGHRA and CDR2 is YSYEKL in the germline V gene. The CDR3 contains 18 residues. CDR3 coding DNA: TGCGCCAGCAGCCGTAGACCGGCCCGGCGGGGAGAAACAGATACGCAGTATTTT. It yields the protein CASSRRPARRGETDTQYF.

In this sample, this clonotype turned up a few times. This rearrangement joins TRBV9 to TRBJ2-3; D possibly matches TRBD1 or TRBD2 (6 bases each). Per germline, CDR1 SGDLS and CDR2 YYNGEE. V lost 0 bases and J 1 base, leaving 12 bases between the germline ends. The CDR3 has 16 residues. The CDR3 DNA reads as TGTGCCAGCAGCGTAGAGGGGGGAATACGCACAGATACGCAGTATTTT. It translates to CASSVEGGIRTDTQYF.

The rearrangement joins TRBV19 to TRBJ1-1; D is undetermined. The length of the CDR3 is 11 residues. Deletions cut 5 bases from V and 5 bases from J, with 6 bases between. The V gene's germline CDR1 is LNHDA and CDR2 SQIVND (reference sequence). CDR3 nucleotides: TGTGCCAGTAGTGGGGAAACTGAAGCTTTCTTT. Its protein product is CASSGETEAFF.

This chain connects TRBV25-1 to TRBJ2-7; unclear D gene. The CDR3 covers 11 residues. Germline values: CDR1 MGHDK, CDR2 SYGVNS. V was shortened by 5 bases and J by 6 bases, with 8 bases between the two germline ends. The CDR3 loop is CASSPHIEQYF. DNA for the CDR3: TGTGCCAGCAGTCCCCACATCGAGCAGTACTTC.

As for this clonotype: With a much larger clone just one base away, this may be a read error. V usage is TRBV9 and J usage is TRBJ2-3; D possibly corresponds to TRBD1 (5 bases). CDR3 size: 15 residues. With 3 bases removed from V and 2 bases from J, the gap between germline ends came to 13 bases. Germline loops: CDR1 SGDLS, CDR2 YYNGEE. The CDR3 DNA is TGTGCCAGCAGCGCTGGACACGCCCCCACAGATACGCAGTATTTT. This encodes CASSAGHAPTDTQYF.

The table lists this clonotype with a few counts. This chain connects TRBV4-1 to TRBJ1-3, with 8 bases identical to TRBD1. CDR3 length: 16 residues. V trimming: 1 base; J trimming: 4 bases; junction bases outside the gene matches: 6. CDR1 is MGHRA, CDR2 YSYEKL, per germline. CDR3 coding DNA: TGCGCCAGCAGCCAAGCCCAGGGGGCCCCCGGAAACACCATATATTTT. This translates into CASSQAQGAPGNTIYF.

The chain carries TRBV28 and TRBJ1-1; TRBD1 might be the D (6 bases). Germline CDR1 and CDR2: MDHEN and SYDVKM. V gave up 6 bases and J gave up 4 bases, with 15 bases separating them. The CDR3 is 14 amino acids. In nucleotides, the CDR3 is TGTGCCAGCAGCCGCCCAGGGGAGGGCACTGAAGCTTTCTTT. Its translation is CASSRPGEGTEAFF. The full variable domain, rest sourced from reference TRBV28 and TRBJ1-1, is DVKVTQSSRYLVKRTGEKVFLECVQDMDHENMFWYRQDPGLGLRLIYFSYDVKMKEKGDIPEGYSVSREKKERFSLILESASTNQTSMYLCASSRPGEGTEAFFGQGTRLTVV.

This clonotype was detected only a few times. V gene TRBV5-4 combines with J gene TRBJ2-1, with TRBD2 matching 8 bases. The V and J ends lost 4 bases and 10 bases, in that order; junction bases with no gene match: 4. CDR3 length: 12 amino acids. CDR1 is SGHNT, CDR2 YYREEE, per germline (reference sequence). The CDR3: CASSNSGKEQFF. The CDR3 DNA sequence: TGTGCCAGCAGCAATAGCGGGAAGGAGCAGTTCTTC.

The V and J genes are TRBV12-3 or TRBV12-4 and TRBJ2-2; 14 positions agree with TRBD2. The CDR3 contains 17 residues. Trimming took 5 bases from V and 4 from J; bases not matched to a gene: 6. In DNA form, the CDR3 reads TGTGCCAGCAGTCCCGTGGGACTAGCGGGGGTCACCGGGGAGCTGTTTTTT. Residues: CASSPVGLAGVTGELFF.

This clonotype has a handful of counts. This rearrangement joins TRBV11-2 to TRBJ2-3; no reliable D call. V was trimmed by 2 bases and J by 5 bases, leaving 8 bases between them. Germline V gene data show CDR1 as SGHAT and CDR2 as FQNNGV. The CDR3 runs to 13 residues. The DNA of the CDR3 is TGTGCCAGCAGCTTAATAGTACGAGATACGCAGTATTTT. Translated, it gives CASSLIVRDTQYF.

This sequence joins TRBV11-2 and TRBJ2-3; D possibly corresponds to TRBD2 (6 bases). This CDR3 comprises 16 residues. V dropped 2 bases and J dropped 0 bases, with 12 bases sitting between them. Germline CDR1 is SGHAT and CDR2 is FQNNGV. CDR3 region: CASSLRRGASTDTQYF. CDR3 nucleotide sequence: TGTGCCAGCAGCTTAAGACGCGGGGCTAGCACAGATACGCAGTATTTT. The full variable domain, with the rest looked up from reference TRBV11-2 and TRBJ2-3, is EAGVAQSPRYKIIEKRQSVAFWCNPISGHATLYWYQQILGQGPKLLIQFQNNGVVDDSQLPKDRFSAERLKGVDSTLKIQPAKLEDSAVYLCASSLRRGASTDTQYFGPGTRLTVL.

The chain is built from TRBV12-3 or TRBV12-4 and TRBJ1-1; TRBD1 aligns across 7 bases. The junction had 3 bases not matched to a gene; V was cut back by 7 bases and J by 1 base. The CDR3 runs 13 residues. The CDR3 bases are TGTGCCAGCAATAACAGGGGGAACACTGAAGCTTTCTTT. Residues: CASNNRGNTEAFF.

The sample holds a few counts of this clonotype. The V gene is TRBV20-1, the J gene TRBJ2-3; 14 bases match TRBD2. This CDR3 region has 16 residues. CDR1 DFQATT and CDR2 SNEGSKA come from the germline V gene (reference sequence). Unmatched junction bases numbered 7, after V lost 5 bases and J lost 3 bases. CDR3 in DNA: TGCAGTGCTCCCCCGACTAGCGGGGGGGGAACAGATACGCAGTATTTT. Protein product: CSAPPTSGGGTDTQYF.